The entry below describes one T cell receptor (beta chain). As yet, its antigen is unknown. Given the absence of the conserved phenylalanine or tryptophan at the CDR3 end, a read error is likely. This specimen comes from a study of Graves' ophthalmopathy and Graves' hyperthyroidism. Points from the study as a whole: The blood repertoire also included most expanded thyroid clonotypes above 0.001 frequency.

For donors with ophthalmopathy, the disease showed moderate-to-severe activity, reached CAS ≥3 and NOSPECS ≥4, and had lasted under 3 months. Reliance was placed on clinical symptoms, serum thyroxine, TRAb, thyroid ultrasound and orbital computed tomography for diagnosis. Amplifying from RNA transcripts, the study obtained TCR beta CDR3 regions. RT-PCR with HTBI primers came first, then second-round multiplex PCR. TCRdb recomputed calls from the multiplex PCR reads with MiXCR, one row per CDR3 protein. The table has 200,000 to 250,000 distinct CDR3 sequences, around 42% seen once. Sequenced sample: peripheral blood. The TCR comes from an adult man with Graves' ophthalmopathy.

The CDR3 DNA sequence: TGTGCCAGCAGCTTAGTGGTGGGGAGCAACCAGCCCCAGCATCTT. Translation gives CASSLVVGSNQPQHL. The chain uses TRBV7-4 and TRBJ1-5; D gene uncertain. CDR3 size: 15 residues. Germline CDR1 is SGHVT and CDR2 is SQSDAQ.